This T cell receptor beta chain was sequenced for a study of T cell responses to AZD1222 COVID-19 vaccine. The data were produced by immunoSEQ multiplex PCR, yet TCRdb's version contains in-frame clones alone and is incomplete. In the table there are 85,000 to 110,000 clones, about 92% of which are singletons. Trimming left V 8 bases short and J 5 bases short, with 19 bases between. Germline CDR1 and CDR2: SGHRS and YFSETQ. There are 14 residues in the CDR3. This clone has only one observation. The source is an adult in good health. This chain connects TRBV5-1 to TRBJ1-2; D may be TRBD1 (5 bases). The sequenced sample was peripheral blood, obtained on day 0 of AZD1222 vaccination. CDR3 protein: CARGVRDPIYGYTF. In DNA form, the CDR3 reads TGCGCCAGGGGGGTGAGGGACCCAATTTATGGCTACACCTTC.